This T cell receptor beta chain was sequenced for a study of cytomegalovirus exposure and HLA in healthy donors. General study points: Several of the most significant clusters appeared linked to common viral pathogens, based on a later analysis.

V was trimmed by 2 bases and J by 7 bases, leaving 19 bases between them. This CDR3 region has 15 residues. The germline V gene encodes CDR1 GTSNPN and CDR2 SVGIG (reference sequence). As for this clone: Its antigen remains unidentified.

The PCR had 60 Vbeta and 13 Jbeta primers. TCRdb's table, derived via immunoSEQ multiplex PCR, lists solely in-frame clones and lacks some. Among about 99,000 clones, around 82% were seen once, and the ten largest hold more than 1.5%. The receptor's source is a woman aged 40-49 years in good health and CMV-seronegative. The chain has TRBV30 and TRBJ2-3; D possibly corresponds to TRBD1 (5 bases). The specimen was PBMCs. The CDR3 region has the DNA TGTGCCTGGAGTCCCCTGGGGCTAAGTGTAAATACGCAGTATTTT. Translating it yields CAWSPLGLSVNTQYF.